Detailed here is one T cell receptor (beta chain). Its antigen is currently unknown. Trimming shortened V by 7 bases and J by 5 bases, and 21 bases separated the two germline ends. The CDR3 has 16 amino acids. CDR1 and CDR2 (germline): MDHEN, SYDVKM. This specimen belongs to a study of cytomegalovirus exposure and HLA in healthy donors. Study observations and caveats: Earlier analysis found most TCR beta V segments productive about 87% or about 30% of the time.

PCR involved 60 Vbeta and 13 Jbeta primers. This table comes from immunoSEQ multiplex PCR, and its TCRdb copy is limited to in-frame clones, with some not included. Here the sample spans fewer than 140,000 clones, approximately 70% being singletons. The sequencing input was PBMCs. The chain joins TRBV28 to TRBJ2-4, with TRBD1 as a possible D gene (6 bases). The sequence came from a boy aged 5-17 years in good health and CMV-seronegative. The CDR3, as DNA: TGTGCCAGCAATCCGAGCCCAGGGGACACACAAAACATTCAGTACTTC. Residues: CASNPSPGDTQNIQYF.